Listed here is a single T cell receptor beta chain. The data are from a study of blood T cell repertoires in COVID-19. Germline V gene sequence: CDR1 LGHNA, CDR2 YSLEER. The CDR3 consists of 16 residues. With 0 bases removed from V and 0 bases from J, the gap between germline ends came to 8 bases. Repertoires were generated with immunoSEQ multiplex PCR, while TCRdb's copy carries only in-frame clones and drops some. The repertoire includes some 150,000 clones, roughly 88% of them detected once, and around 8% sits in the top ten. Material: peripheral blood. The clonotype was recovered from a woman aged 55-75 years with COVID-19, enrolled during active disease. This chain connects TRBV4-3 to TRBJ2-2; maybe TRBD2 (6 bases). CDR3 sequence reads: CASSQETRANTGELFF. In DNA, the CDR3 is TGCGCCAGCAGCCAAGAGACTAGGGCGAACACCGGGGAGCTGTTTTTT.